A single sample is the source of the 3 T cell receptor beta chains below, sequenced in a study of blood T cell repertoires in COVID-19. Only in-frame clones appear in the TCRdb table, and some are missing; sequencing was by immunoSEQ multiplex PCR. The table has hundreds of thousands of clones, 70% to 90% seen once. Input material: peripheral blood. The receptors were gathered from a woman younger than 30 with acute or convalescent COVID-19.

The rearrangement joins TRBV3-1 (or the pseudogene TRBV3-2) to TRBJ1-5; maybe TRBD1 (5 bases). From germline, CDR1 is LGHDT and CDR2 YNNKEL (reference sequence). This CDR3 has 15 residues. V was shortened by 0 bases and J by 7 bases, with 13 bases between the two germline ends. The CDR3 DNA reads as TGTGCCAGCAGCCAAGAGGTCCAGGGAGGGCAGCCCCAGCATTTT. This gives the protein CASSQEVQGGQPQHF.

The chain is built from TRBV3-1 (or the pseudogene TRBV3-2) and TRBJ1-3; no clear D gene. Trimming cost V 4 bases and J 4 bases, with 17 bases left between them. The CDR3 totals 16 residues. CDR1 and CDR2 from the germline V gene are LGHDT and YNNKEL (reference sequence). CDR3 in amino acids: CASSPRPALGGNTIYF. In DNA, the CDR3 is TGTGCCAGCAGCCCGCGACCCGCCTTGGGCGGAAACACCATATATTTT.

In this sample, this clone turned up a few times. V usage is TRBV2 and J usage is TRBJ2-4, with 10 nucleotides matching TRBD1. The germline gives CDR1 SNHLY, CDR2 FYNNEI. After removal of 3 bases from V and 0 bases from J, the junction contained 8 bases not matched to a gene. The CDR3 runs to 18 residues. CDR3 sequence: CASSEGTGALLAKNIQYF. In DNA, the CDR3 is TGTGCCAGCAGTGAGGGGACAGGGGCGCTACTAGCCAAAAACATTCAGTACTTC.